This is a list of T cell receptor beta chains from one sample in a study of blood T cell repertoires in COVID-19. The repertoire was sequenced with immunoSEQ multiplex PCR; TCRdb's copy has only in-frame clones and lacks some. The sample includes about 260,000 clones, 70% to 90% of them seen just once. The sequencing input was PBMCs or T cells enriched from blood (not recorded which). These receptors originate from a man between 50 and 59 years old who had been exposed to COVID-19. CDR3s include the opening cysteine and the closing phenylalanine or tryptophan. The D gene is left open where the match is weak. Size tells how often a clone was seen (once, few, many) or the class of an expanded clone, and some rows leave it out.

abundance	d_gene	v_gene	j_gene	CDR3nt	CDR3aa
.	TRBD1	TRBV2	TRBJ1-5	TGTGCCAGCAGTGAAAATCGTAGGGCAGGGGGCCTGGATCAGCCCCAGCATTTT	CASSENRRAGGLDQPQHF
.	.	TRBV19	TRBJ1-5	TGTGCCAGTAGTGCGGGTGGCCAGCCCCAGCATTTT	CASSAGGQPQHF
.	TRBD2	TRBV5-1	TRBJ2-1	TGCGCCAGCAGCGCCACTAGCGGCACCTACAATGAGCAGTTCTTC	CASSATSGTYNEQFF
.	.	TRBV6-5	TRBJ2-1	TGTGCCAGCAGTTACTCCTACAACGAGGTCTACAATGAGCAGTTCTTC	CASSYSYNEVYNEQFF
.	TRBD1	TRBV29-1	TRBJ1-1	TGCAGCGCAGACAGGGGGAGGACTGAAGCTTTCTTT	CSADRGRTEAFF
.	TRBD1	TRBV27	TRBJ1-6	TGTGCCAGCAGTTTGGAAGTCAGGGGGATGAATTCACCCCTCCACTTT	CASSLEVRGMNSPLHF
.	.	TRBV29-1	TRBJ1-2	TGCAGCGCCAAAGACAGGACTAACTATGGCTACACCTTC	CSAKDRTNYGYTF
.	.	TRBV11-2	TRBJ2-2	TGTGCCAGCAGCTACTTACCAGGGGCCGGGGAGCTGTTTTTT	CASSYLPGAGELFF
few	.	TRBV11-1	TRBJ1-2	TGTGCCAGCAGCTTAACCCACAGGGTAGGCTACACCTTC	CASSLTHRVGYTF
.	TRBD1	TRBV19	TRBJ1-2	TGTGCCAGTATAAAGGGATCCCAGGGGGCATATTATGGCTACACCTTC	CASIKGSQGAYYGYTF
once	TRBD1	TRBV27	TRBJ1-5	TGTGCCAGCAGGACAGGGAATCAGCCCCAGCATTTT	CASRTGNQPQHF
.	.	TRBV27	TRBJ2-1	TGTGCCAGCAGTTTATCGGCAGGGGTCAATGAGCAGTTCTTC	CASSLSAGVNEQFF
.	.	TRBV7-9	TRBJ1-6	TGTGCCAGCACGAACAGGGATCACAATTCACCCCTCCACTTT	CASTNRDHNSPLHF
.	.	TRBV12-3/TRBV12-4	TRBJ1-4	TGTGCCAGCAGTTCCCTTAATGAAAAACTGTTTTTT	CASSSLNEKLFF
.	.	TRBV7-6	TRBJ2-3	TGTGCCAGCAGCTTCTCCGCGGGTGACATTTCGGATACGCAGTATTTT	CASSFSAGDISDTQYF
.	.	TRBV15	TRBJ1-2	TGTGCCACCAGCAGAGGTCACGGCTATGGCTACACCTTC	CATSRGHGYGYTF
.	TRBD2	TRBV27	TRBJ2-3	TGTGCCAGCGGTATCCAAGCGGGGGCCCTGATAACTGGAACGCAGTATTTT	CASGIQAGALITGTQYF
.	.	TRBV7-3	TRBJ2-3	TGTGCCAGCAGCTTGACACCCAGGGGTACAGATACGCAGTATTTT	CASSLTPRGTDTQYF